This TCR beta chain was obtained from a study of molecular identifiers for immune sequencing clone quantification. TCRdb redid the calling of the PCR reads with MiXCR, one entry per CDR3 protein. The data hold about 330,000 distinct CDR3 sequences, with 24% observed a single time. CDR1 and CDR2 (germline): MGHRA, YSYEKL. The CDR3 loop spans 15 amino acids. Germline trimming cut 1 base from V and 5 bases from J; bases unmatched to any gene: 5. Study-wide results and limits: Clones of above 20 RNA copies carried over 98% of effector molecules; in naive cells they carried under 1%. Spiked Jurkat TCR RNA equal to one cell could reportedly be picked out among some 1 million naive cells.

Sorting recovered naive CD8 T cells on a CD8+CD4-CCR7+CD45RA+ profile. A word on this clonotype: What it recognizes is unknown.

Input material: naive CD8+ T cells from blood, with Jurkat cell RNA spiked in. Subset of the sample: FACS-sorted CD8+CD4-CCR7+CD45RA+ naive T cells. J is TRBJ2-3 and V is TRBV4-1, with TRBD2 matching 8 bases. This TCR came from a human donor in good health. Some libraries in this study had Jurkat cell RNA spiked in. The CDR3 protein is CASSQVPGGRDTQYF. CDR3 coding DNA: TGCGCCAGCAGCCAAGTCCCGGGGGGGCGAGATACGCAGTATTTT.